What follows are 24 T cell receptor beta chains derived from one specimen sequenced in a study of read filtering for tumor transcriptome and immune sequencing. The library was built from about 400 ng RNA with molecular barcoded adaptors for alpha/delta and beta/gamma chains. TCRdb fed the reads into MiXCR, producing one record per CDR3 protein. This table holds about 5,800 distinct CDR3 sequences, 20% to 25% found once. Sequencing was performed on a population of CD138-negative cells sorted from bone marrow. The receptors here all came from a donor over 35 with multiple myeloma.

Judged by abundance, this clonotype is large (0.1 to 1%). The gene calls are TRBV7-9 and TRBJ1-5, with a tentative D call TRBD1 (6 bases). This CDR3 is 14 amino acids long. V lost 4 bases, J lost 7 bases, and 14 bases lay in between. The germline V gene encodes CDR1 SEHNR and CDR2 FQNEAQ (reference sequence). The CDR3 region has the DNA TGTGCCAGCAGCTCCCCGGGGGCAGGGCAGCCCCAGCATTTT. Translation gives CASSSPGAGQPQHF.

About this clonotype itself: Mismatch with germline at one junction end may stem from a read error. V and J are TRBV10-3 and TRBJ2-1, with 10 bases matching TRBD2. Germline V gene sequence: CDR1 ENHRY, CDR2 SYGVKD. The CDR3 extends over 16 amino acids. CDR3 DNA sequence: TGTGCCACCAGTGATAGCGGGAGGAGCTCCTACAACGAGCAGTTCTTC. It specifies CATSDSGRSSYNEQFF.

This clonotype was recorded many times. CDR3 residues: CATSRDLGTVSSGNTIYF. CDR3 nucleotide sequence: TGTGCCACCAGCAGAGATTTAGGCACCGTCAGCTCTGGAAACACCATATATTTT. The V gene is TRBV15, the J gene TRBJ1-3, with unresolved D. The CDR3 runs to 18 residues. The germline CDR1 and CDR2 sequences are LNHNV and YYDKDF (reference sequence). V lost 0 bases and J 0 bases, leaving 15 bases between the germline ends.

Many counts were recorded for this clonotype. This sequence joins TRBV28 and TRBJ1-1; 9 positions agree with TRBD1. The CDR3 is 13 amino acids. Germline CDR1 is MDHEN and CDR2 is SYDVKM. V dropped 6 bases and J dropped 4; count of bases not matched to a gene: 3. CDR3 protein: CASRQGAGTEAFF. The DNA for the CDR3 is TGTGCCAGCAGACAGGGGGCTGGCACTGAAGCTTTCTTT.

At least ten counts were recorded for this clonotype. The gene calls are TRBV19 and TRBJ2-3, with D perhaps TRBD1 (5 bases). The V end was cut by 4 bases, the J end by 2 bases, with 13 bases between. This CDR3 spans 15 amino acids. Per germline, CDR1 LNHDA and CDR2 SQIVND (reference sequence). In nucleotides, the CDR3 is TGTGCCAGTAGTACCACGACAGCCTCCACAGATACGCAGTATTTT. This translates into CASSTTTASTDTQYF.

This clonotype was seen repeatedly, ten times or more. The chain employs TRBV19 and TRBJ2-7; 11 bases fit TRBD1. CDR1 LNHDA and CDR2 SQIVND come from the germline V gene (reference sequence). J lost 3 bases, V lost 3 bases, and 7 bases had no gene match. This CDR3 is 16 amino acids long. This CDR3 reads CASSMPSGTGGYEQYF. The DNA of the CDR3 is TGTGCCAGTAGTATGCCATCAGGGACAGGGGGCTACGAGCAGTACTTC.

Of note for this clonotype: The junction departs from germline at one end; a sequencing error may be responsible. V gene TRBV5-4 combines with J gene TRBJ2-6; the D gene is possibly TRBD1 (5 bases). Germline V gene sequence: CDR1 SGHNT, CDR2 YYREEE (reference sequence). The CDR3 consists of 15 residues. CDR3 coding DNA: TGTGCCAGCAGCTTGGACGGCTTTGGGGCCAACTTCCTGACTTTC. It specifies CASSLDGFGANFLTF.

This clonotype was recorded many times. J is TRBJ2-7 and V is TRBV7-2; 9 bases match TRBD1. Trimming removed 7 bases from V and 2 bases from J; junction bases left unmatched: 9. The CDR3 totals 15 residues. Per germline, CDR1 SGHTA and CDR2 FQGNSA. The CDR3 sequence is CASTPRTGEAYEQYF. For the CDR3, the DNA is TGTGCCAGCACCCCAAGGACAGGGGAAGCCTACGAGCAGTACTTC.

By share of the sample, this clonotype is medium-sized. V gene TRBV18 combines with J gene TRBJ2-3, with D perhaps matching TRBD1 or TRBD2 (5 bases each). The CDR3 sequence is 13 residues long. Germline V gene sequence: CDR1 KGHSH, CDR2 LQKENI. V lost 3 bases and J 4 bases, leaving 8 bases between the germline ends. CDR3 sequence: CASSPGAPDTQYF. In DNA form, the CDR3 reads TGTGCCAGCTCACCCGGGGCCCCAGATACGCAGTATTTT.

This clonotype was seen repeatedly, ten times or more. It may be a read error: a sequence one base away is much more abundant. The chain links TRBV28 to TRBJ2-1; 12 positions match TRBD2. The germline CDR1 and CDR2 sequences are MDHEN and SYDVKM. The CDR3 covers 15 residues. The CDR3 DNA reads TGTGCCATCTCAGAGACTAGCGGGAGAGCCAATGGGCAGTTCTTC. Amino acids: CAISETSGRANGQFF.

This clonotype was seen at least ten times. Likely a read error: the CDR3 ends without its conserved phenylalanine or tryptophan. The chain recombines TRBV28 with TRBJ2-6; D is uncertain. CDR3 length equals 14 residues. V was shortened by 7 bases and J by 0 bases, with 7 bases between the two germline ends. The germline gives CDR1 MDHEN, CDR2 SYDVKM. In DNA form, the CDR3 reads TGTGCCAGCACGCTGAACTCTGGGGCCAACGTCCTGACTTCC. The encoded protein is CASTLNSGANVLTS.

As concerns this clonotype: With a much larger clone just one base away, this may be a read error. The chain uses TRBV4-1 and TRBJ2-5; D might be TRBD2 (6 bases). CDR1 and CDR2 from the germline V gene are MGHRA and YSYEKL. V was cut by 0 bases and J by 6 bases, with 14 bases left in between. The CDR3 is 15 residues long. The CDR3 DNA sequence: TGCGCCAGCAGCCAAGAATCTCCCGGGGGAAAGACCCAGTACTTC. Translated, it gives CASSQESPGGKTQYF.

This clonotype has a count of ten or more. V gene TRBV20-1 combines with J gene TRBJ2-1; the match to TRBD2 covers 9 bases. Germline trimming cut 4 bases from V and 6 bases from J; bases unmatched to any gene: 10. The CDR3 has 15 residues. Germline assignment: CDR1 DFQATT and CDR2 SNEGSKA (reference sequence). The CDR3 DNA follows: TGCAGTGCTACCAACCCCGGCGGGAGGGGCAATGAGCAGTTCTTC. It yields the protein CSATNPGGRGNEQFF.

There are many counts of this clonotype. The chain recombines TRBV6-6 with TRBJ2-7; 10 nucleotides align to TRBD1. V lost 2 bases, J lost 2 bases, and 12 bases stayed unmatched. The germline CDR1 and CDR2 sequences are MNHNY and SVGAGI (reference sequence). The CDR3 spans 18 residues. Written as DNA, the CDR3 is TGTGCCAGCAGTTACATCCACGCCCGGGACAGGGGCCCCTACGAGCAGTACTTC. Protein: CASSYIHARDRGPYEQYF.

This clonotype appeared many times. The rearrangement uses TRBV7-2 and TRBJ2-7; the D gene is possibly TRBD2 (6 bases). CDR3 size: 12 residues. V lost 4 bases, J lost 6 bases, and 10 bases lay in between. The germline CDR1 and CDR2 sequences are SGHTA and FQGNSA. The chain's CDR3 is CASSSRLGEQYF. CDR3 bases: TGTGCCAGCAGCTCAAGACTAGGCGAGCAGTACTTC.

Comments on this clonotype: A clone one base away is much larger, so this may be a read error. The CDR3 DNA sequence: TGCAGCGTTGTGCGAAAGGCTGCTGAAGCTTTCTTT. It translates to CSVVRKAAEAFF. The rearrangement uses TRBV29-1 and TRBJ1-1; D remains ambiguous. Trimming removed 4 bases at V and 6 bases at J, with 12 bases between. This CDR3 spans 12 amino acids. From germline, CDR1 is SQVTM and CDR2 ANQGSEA.

This clonotype is medium-sized by share. The chain couples TRBV19 to TRBJ2-1; 8 bases agree with TRBD2. Germline loops: CDR1 LNHDA, CDR2 SQIVND (reference sequence). Trimming at V came to 5 bases and at J to 6 bases, leaving 9 bases not matched to a gene. The CDR3 is 15 amino acids. CDR3 in amino acids: CASSFAGLDINEQFF. The CDR3 DNA is TGTGCCAGTAGTTTCGCGGGACTAGATATCAATGAGCAGTTCTTC.

Ten or more counts support this clonotype. The junction and the germline gene differ at one end; a read error may be behind it. This rearrangement joins TRBV4-1 to TRBJ2-1, with D perhaps TRBD1 or TRBD2 (5 bases each). This CDR3 is built from 18 residues. From germline, CDR1 is MGHRA and CDR2 YSYEKL. CDR3 in DNA: TGCGCCAGCAGCCCCGACGGAGAGGGTAGGGGTCCCTACAATGAGCAGTTCTTT. Its protein is CASSPDGEGRGPYNEQFF.

As for this clonotype: An end of the junction does not agree with germline; a read error may underlie this. The chain is built from TRBV7-8 and TRBJ1-1, with D perhaps matching TRBD1 (5 bases). This CDR3 is built from 16 residues. Germline assignment: CDR1 SGHVS and CDR2 FQNEAQ. The CDR3: CAGSRVGPPMRTEAFF. DNA of the CDR3: TGTGCCGGCAGCCGTGTGGGACCCCCTATGCGGACTGAAGCTTTCTTT.

About this clonotype: Compared with germline, one end of the junction differs, possibly owing to a read error. The chain recombines TRBV10-1 with TRBJ2-5; TRBD1 is a possible D gene (5 bases). The CDR3 runs to 15 residues. Germline V gene sequence: CDR1 WNHNN, CDR2 SYGVQD (reference sequence). The CDR3 nucleotides read TGCGCCAGTAGTGGGAACAGGAGCTTACAAGAGACCCAGTACTTC. Protein sequence: CASSGNRSLQETQYF.

This chain uses TRBV7-9 with TRBJ2-5; D ambiguous. Trimming left V 5 bases short and J 1 base short, with 11 bases between. Germline values: CDR1 SEHNR, CDR2 FQNEAQ (reference sequence). The CDR3 covers 14 residues. The CDR3 DNA reads TGTGCCAGCAGCGCTCAAAGAGGCCAAGAGACCCAGTACTTC. This sequence encodes CASSAQRGQETQYF.

This clonotype was observed at least ten times. The chain uses TRBV20-1 and TRBJ2-4; TRBD1 aligns across 8 bases. Germline CDR1 is DFQATT and CDR2 is SNEGSKA (reference sequence). V lost 0 bases to trimming and J lost 8 bases; unmatched junction nucleotides: 18. The CDR3 length is 18 residues. This chain's CDR3 is CSARDPLGTGLTPDIQYF. DNA of the CDR3: TGCAGTGCTAGAGACCCCCTTGGGACAGGTCTTACCCCAGACATTCAGTACTTC.

Many counts were recorded for this clonotype. This chain connects TRBV28 to TRBJ2-1; weak D call: TRBD2 (6 bases). This CDR3 is 12 amino acids long. CDR1 MDHEN and CDR2 SYDVKM come from the germline V gene. Trimming cost V 3 bases and J 7 bases, with 7 bases left between them. CDR3 loop: CASSFRGNEQFF. CDR3 coding DNA: TGTGCCAGCAGTTTTCGGGGGAATGAGCAGTTCTTC.

This clonotype was recorded many times. This chain's CDR3 is CASSPEGPHQPQHF. As DNA, the CDR3 is TGTGCCAGTAGTCCCGAGGGGCCCCATCAGCCCCAGCATTTT. The gene calls are TRBV19 and TRBJ1-5, with D perhaps matching TRBD1 (5 bases). The CDR3 covers 14 residues. Germline loops: CDR1 LNHDA, CDR2 SQIVND (reference sequence). V was shortened by 5 bases and J by 5 bases, with 13 bases between the two germline ends.